Listed here are 29 T cell receptor beta chains from one sample, sequenced in a study of blood T cell repertoires in COVID-19. Clones were read by immunoSEQ multiplex PCR, and TCRdb kept only the in-frame ones, dropping some. The repertoire has 200,000 to 250,000 clones, 86% of them found once; the top ten carry more than 9%. Material for sequencing was peripheral blood. These TCRs come from an elderly man with acute or convalescent COVID-19.

The rearrangement uses TRBV6-6 and TRBJ1-2; D may be TRBD1 (5 bases). V shed 5 bases and J shed 3 bases, with 25 bases lying between them. The CDR3 covers 18 residues. Germline lookup yields CDR1 MNHNY and CDR2 SVGAGI (reference sequence). CDR3 residues: CASSPAGNLAGVDYGYTF. CDR3 DNA sequence: TGTGCCAGCAGTCCCGCCGGGAACCTTGCGGGGGTAGACTATGGCTACACCTTC.

A single count supports this clone. V and J are TRBV6-2 or TRBV6-3 and TRBJ2-2, with D perhaps matching TRBD2 (6 bases). V dropped 5 bases and J dropped 0 bases, with 13 bases sitting between them. CDR1 is MNHEY, CDR2 SVGEGT, per germline. This CDR3 is built from 16 residues. CDR3 sequence (DNA): TGTGCCAGCAGTAACGCCGGGACTGCGAACACCGGGGAGCTGTTTTTT. This translates into CASSNAGTANTGELFF.

This chain links TRBV7-9 with TRBJ1-2; TRBD1 aligns across 9 bases. The CDR3 totals 14 residues. V was clipped by 5 bases and J by 7 bases; unmatched bases: 8. Germline V gene data show CDR1 as SEHNR and CDR2 as FQNEAQ (reference sequence). CDR3 DNA sequence: TGTGCCAGCAGCCTCACAGGGGGCGTACGTGGCTACACCTTC. Protein: CASSLTGGVRGYTF.

J is TRBJ1-5 and V is TRBV28; TRBD1 agrees at 7 bases. This CDR3 spans 16 amino acids. V lost 7 bases and J lost 0; bases outside the gene matches: 9. The germline CDR1 and CDR2 sequences are MDHEN and SYDVKM. CDR3 bases: TGTGCCAGCATCGGGACAGCAGCAAATAGCAATCAGCCCCAGCATTTT. Translation gives CASIGTAANSNQPQHF.

The chain joins TRBV7-8 to TRBJ2-3, with D perhaps given as TRBD1 or TRBD2 (6 bases each). V was pared by 5 bases and J by 0 bases, with 15 bases between. This CDR3 spans 16 amino acids. Germline lookup yields CDR1 SGHVS and CDR2 FQNEAQ. Written as DNA, the CDR3 is TGTGCCAGCAGCGGAGGGACACCTCTTAGCACAGATACGCAGTATTTT. This gives the protein CASSGGTPLSTDTQYF.

The rearrangement links TRBV18 to TRBJ1-3, with no clear D. The CDR3 covers 12 residues. Germline CDR1 KGHSH, CDR2 LQKENI. Trimming shortened V by 3 bases and J by 5 bases, and 5 bases separated the two germline ends. CDR3 protein: CASSPSRNTIYF. CDR3 in DNA: TGTGCCAGCTCACCGTCTAGAAACACCATATATTTT.

The rearrangement links TRBV7-9 to TRBJ1-3; the D gene is possibly TRBD1 (6 bases). The length of the CDR3 is 13 residues. The germline V and J ends were trimmed by 11 bases and 2 bases, with 13 bases remaining between them. Per the germline V gene, CDR1 is SEHNR and CDR2 is FQNEAQ (reference sequence). As DNA, the CDR3 is TGTGCCGGCCAACAGGGCGCTGGAAACACCATATATTTT. Protein product: CAGQQGAGNTIYF.

V gene TRBV15 combines with J gene TRBJ1-2, with a possible D match to TRBD1 (5 bases). This CDR3 contains 15 residues. CDR1 is LNHNV and CDR2 is YYDKDF in the germline V gene (reference sequence). V lost 0 bases to trimming and J lost 6 bases, with 14 bases between them. The CDR3 sequence is CATSRDRGRVDGYTF. The CDR3 region has the DNA TGTGCCACCAGCAGAGATCGAGGCAGGGTTGATGGCTACACCTTC.

In the case of this clone: The sample carries other DNA sequences with the same CDR3. The chain joins TRBV4-1 to TRBJ1-1, with D unclear. V was shortened by 2 bases and J by 0 bases, with 7 bases between the two germline ends. Germline V gives CDR1 MGHRA, CDR2 YSYEKL. The CDR3 contains 14 residues. CDR3 in amino acids: CASSQPTVNTEAFF. CDR3 DNA sequence: TGCGCCAGCAGCCAACCCACAGTGAACACTGAAGCTTTCTTT.

V gene TRBV5-6 combines with J gene TRBJ1-2; TRBD1 is a possible D gene (6 bases). The CDR3 is 15 residues long. Germline CDR1 and CDR2: SGHDT and YYEEEE. Deletions cut 1 base from V and 0 bases from J, with 10 bases between. In DNA, the CDR3 is TGTGCCAGCAGCTTGATGACAGGCGCTAACTATGGCTACACCTTC. Translating it yields CASSLMTGANYGYTF.

Concerning this clone: One end of the junction does not line up with germline, which may come from a read error. This chain joins TRBV28 and TRBJ1-4, with D perhaps matching TRBD1 (5 bases). CDR3 length: 12 residues. CDR1 is MDHEN, CDR2 SYDVKM, per germline. DNA for the CDR3: TGTGCCAGCAGTTTATTGGGGGGTAAGCCTTCCTTT. It encodes CASSLLGGKPSF.

The V gene is TRBV7-9, the J gene TRBJ1-1, with a tentative D call TRBD1 (5 bases). V lost 2 bases to trimming and J lost 6 bases, with 10 bases between them. Germline-derived CDR1 and CDR2 are SEHNR and FQNEAQ (reference sequence). There are 13 residues in the CDR3. The CDR3 DNA reads as TGTGCCAGCAGCTTACAGGGTAAGGCTGAAGCTTTCTTT. It specifies CASSLQGKAEAFF.

This chain joins TRBV5-1 and TRBJ1-1, with D possibly TRBD1 on 6 matching bases. The CDR3 has 15 residues. V lost 4 bases to trimming and J lost 5 bases, with 18 bases between them. The V gene's germline CDR1 is SGHRS and CDR2 YFSETQ. This CDR3 is CASSPLQQGETEAFF. CDR3 in DNA: TGCGCCAGCAGCCCCCTTCAACAGGGTGAGACTGAAGCTTTCTTT.

The genes are TRBV28 and TRBJ1-2; TRBD1 agrees at 11 bases. Germline CDR1 reads MDHEN; CDR2 reads SYDVKM. Losses at the gene ends were 3 bases for V and 4 bases for J; bases not matched to a gene: 1. CDR3 size: 14 residues. CDR3 in amino acids: CASSLGTGGYGYTF. CDR3 DNA: TGTGCCAGCAGTTTGGGGACAGGGGGCTATGGCTACACCTTC.

The chain employs TRBV5-8 and TRBJ1-6, with D tentatively TRBD1 (6 bases). This CDR3 region has 17 residues. V was cut by 0 bases and J by 2 bases, with 12 bases left in between. Germline lookup yields CDR1 SGHTS and CDR2 YDEGEE. The chain's CDR3 is CASSLAQGLAYNSPLHF. As DNA, the CDR3 is TGTGCCAGCAGCTTGGCACAGGGATTGGCCTATAATTCACCCCTCCACTTT.

The rearrangement links TRBV3-1 (or the pseudogene TRBV3-2) to TRBJ2-5; 7 positions agree with TRBD2. CDR1 and CDR2 (germline): LGHDT, YNNKEL (reference sequence). Trimming cost V 2 bases and J 1 base; bases outside gene matches: 1. The CDR3 contains 14 residues. CDR3 loop: CASSQRGVQETQYF. CDR3 sequence (DNA): TGTGCCAGCAGCCAACGGGGGGTCCAAGAGACCCAGTACTTC.

The genes are TRBV5-1 and TRBJ1-3, with a tentative D call TRBD1 (6 bases). V was clipped by 4 bases and J by 4 bases, with 15 bases between them. The CDR3 is 15 amino acids. In germline, CDR1 is SGHRS, CDR2 YFSETQ. As DNA, the CDR3 is TGCGCCAGCAGCGCCCTGGGTGACAGGGGAAACACCATATATTTT. It codes for CASSALGDRGNTIYF.

The chain links TRBV27 to TRBJ1-2; unclear D gene. Trimming left V 4 bases short and J 2 bases short, with 14 bases between. Looked up from germline, CDR1 is MNHEY and CDR2 is SMNVEV (reference sequence). The length of the CDR3 is 15 residues. DNA of the CDR3: TGTGCCAGCAGTTCCTGGGCCCAAAACAACTATGGCTACACCTTC. Translating gives CASSSWAQNNYGYTF.

V is TRBV19 and J is TRBJ1-1, with TRBD1 as a possible D gene (5 bases). V lost 4 bases, J lost 3 bases, and 12 bases lay in between. This CDR3 spans 14 amino acids. Germline CDR1 and CDR2: LNHDA and SQIVND (reference sequence). The CDR3 reads CASSNFQGHTEAFF. As DNA, the CDR3 is TGTGCCAGTAGTAACTTCCAGGGCCACACTGAAGCTTTCTTT. Full variable domain (missing parts from reference TRBV19 and TRBJ1-1): DGGITQSPKYLFRKEGQNVTLSCEQNLNHDAMYWYRQDPGQGLRLIYYSQIVNDFQKGDIAEGYSVSREKKESFPLTVTSAQKNPTAFYLCASSNFQGHTEAFFGQGTRLTVV.

The chain couples TRBV19 to TRBJ1-2, with D unresolved. The CDR3 extends over 13 amino acids. Trimming pared 4 bases from V and 0 bases from J, leaving 6 bases between. Germline CDR1 LNHDA, CDR2 SQIVND (reference sequence). The CDR3 nucleotides read TGTGCCAGTAGTAGGAGCTCTAACTATGGCTACACCTTC. Its translation: CASSRSSNYGYTF.

This chain links TRBV28 with TRBJ2-1; perhaps TRBD2 as D (5 bases). V lost 4 bases and J lost 0, with 25 bases in between. The germline gives CDR1 MDHEN, CDR2 SYDVKM. There are 20 residues in the CDR3. The CDR3 DNA follows: TGTGCCAGCAGTTGTTTTAGGACTGCCCCGACCCAGAACTCCTACAATGAGCAGTTCTTC. Protein product: CASSCFRTAPTQNSYNEQFF.

The V and J genes are TRBV6-1 and TRBJ1-4, with no clear D. The CDR3 runs 14 residues. Trimming stripped 2 bases from V and 1 base from J, with 5 bases between. In germline, CDR1 is MNHNS, CDR2 SASEGT. The CDR3 sequence: CASSEPITNEKLFF. The CDR3 bases are TGTGCCAGCAGTGAACCAATAACTAATGAAAAACTGTTTTTT.

This rearrangement joins TRBV27 to TRBJ1-2; D might be TRBD1 (5 bases). Between the trimmed V and J ends, which lost 3 bases and 3 bases, there was a span of 8 bases. CDR1 and CDR2 (germline): MNHEY, SMNVEV (reference sequence). The CDR3 extends over 13 amino acids. Here the CDR3 DNA reads TGTGCCAGCAGTTTCGACAGTGACTATGGCTACACCTTC. This translates into CASSFDSDYGYTF.

The chain links TRBV20-1 to TRBJ1-2, with 7 positions matching TRBD1. The V gene's germline CDR1 is DFQATT and CDR2 SNEGSKA (reference sequence). The trim removed 3 bases at V and 3 bases at J, leaving 4 bases unmatched. The CDR3 spans 13 residues. DNA for the CDR3: TGCAGTGCTAGTGACAGGGTAGACTATGGCTACACCTTC. This encodes CSASDRVDYGYTF.

V is TRBV19 and J is TRBJ2-5; 7 nucleotides line up with TRBD1. The CDR3 is made up of 14 amino acids. The trim removed 3 bases at V and 4 bases at J, leaving 5 bases unmatched. Germline-derived CDR1 and CDR2 are LNHDA and SQIVND (reference sequence). Here the CDR3 reads CASSITGVSETQYF. The CDR3 DNA is TGTGCCAGTAGTATCACAGGGGTTTCAGAGACCCAGTACTTC. Looking up the rest from reference TRBV19 and TRBJ2-5 gives the full variable domain: DGGITQSPKYLFRKEGQNVTLSCEQNLNHDAMYWYRQDPGQGLRLIYYSQIVNDFQKGDIAEGYSVSREKKESFPLTVTSAQKNPTAFYLCASSITGVSETQYFGPGTRLLVL.

The chain joins TRBV19 to TRBJ2-1, with D perhaps matching TRBD2 (7 bases). CDR3 length: 16 amino acids. V shed 2 bases and J shed 3 bases, with 14 bases lying between them. Germline V lookup: CDR1 LNHDA, CDR2 SQIVND (reference sequence). This CDR3 reads CASSIRGLAVYNEQFF. The CDR3 DNA reads as TGTGCCAGTAGTATACGGGGGCTAGCGGTCTACAATGAGCAGTTCTTC.

CDR3 region: CASTRGGSGQPQHF. The DNA for the CDR3 is TGTGCCAGCACCCGGGGAGGTTCAGGGCAGCCCCAGCATTTT. V is TRBV28 and J is TRBJ1-5; D perhaps matches TRBD1 (5 bases). This CDR3 is 14 amino acids long. From germline, CDR1 is MDHEN and CDR2 SYDVKM. Trimming removed 7 bases from V and 7 bases from J, with 17 bases in between.

This clone was counted a few times. V and J are TRBV3-1 (or the pseudogene TRBV3-2) and TRBJ2-6, with D possibly matching TRBD1 (5 bases). Germline values: CDR1 LGHDT, CDR2 YNNKEL (reference sequence). V dropped 0 bases and J dropped 2 bases, with 11 bases sitting between them. This CDR3 spans 17 amino acids. CDR3: CASSQDPRVAGANVLTF. As DNA, the CDR3 is TGTGCCAGCAGCCAAGACCCCAGGGTCGCTGGGGCCAACGTCCTGACTTTC.

In DNA, the CDR3 is TGCGCCAGCAGCCAAGATTACAGGACACCCACCTACGAGCAGTACTTC. Its protein product is CASSQDYRTPTYEQYF. The V and J genes are TRBV4-3 and TRBJ2-7, with D possibly TRBD1 on 5 matching bases. The germline CDR1 and CDR2 sequences are LGHNA and YSLEER. The germline V and J ends were trimmed by 0 bases and 2 bases, with 14 bases remaining between them. The CDR3 runs to 16 residues.